One sample yielded the 9 T cell receptor beta chains listed below, sequenced in a study of response to subunit inactivated influenza vaccine. MiXCR was run by TCRdb on the RT-PCR reads, yielding one entry per CDR3 protein. The table has 650,000 to 800,000 distinct CDR3 sequences, around 14% seen once. The sample consisted of PBMCs from blood, taken 14 to 15 days before vaccination. These receptors all come from a man aged 50 or older who received an inactivated influenza vaccine.

The chain joins TRBV18 to TRBJ2-1, with TRBD1 identical over 10 bases. CDR3 length: 15 amino acids. V was clipped by 4 bases and J by 8 bases; unmatched bases: 8. Germline CDR1 and CDR2: KGHSH and LQKENI. CDR3 coding DNA: TGTGCCAGCTCACACCCCCCCGGGACAGGGGATGAGCAGTTCTTC. Translating gives CASSHPPGTGDEQFF. The entire variable domain, with the rest obtained from reference TRBV18 and TRBJ2-1, is as follows: NAGVMQNPRHLVRRRGQEARLRCSPMKGHSHVYWYRQLPEEGLKFMVYLQKENIIDESGMPKERFSAEFPKEGPSILRIQQVVRGDSAAYFCASSHPPGTGDEQFFGPGTRLTVL.

This clonotype was found a few times. The V and J genes are TRBV7-9 and TRBJ2-7; TRBD1 agrees at 9 bases. This CDR3 region has 14 residues. Losses at the gene ends were 2 bases for V and 6 bases for J; bases not matched to a gene: 5. Germline lookup yields CDR1 SEHNR and CDR2 FQNEAQ (reference sequence). This chain's CDR3 is CASSLKGQGSEQYF. CDR3 bases: TGTGCCAGCAGCTTAAAGGGACAGGGAAGCGAGCAGTACTTC.

This clonotype was seen a handful of times. The chain joins TRBV4-1 to TRBJ2-3, with a weak D call TRBD1 (5 bases). The CDR3 is 13 amino acids. The V and J ends lost 0 bases and 6 bases respectively, with 7 bases between them. Germline CDR1 is MGHRA and CDR2 is YSYEKL. Here the CDR3 reads CASSQEGHDTQYF. CDR3 in DNA: TGCGCCAGCAGCCAAGAGGGGCATGATACGCAGTATTTT.

The chain couples TRBV3-1 to TRBJ1-4, with 8 bases fitting TRBD1. This CDR3 is 15 amino acids long. The germline V gene has CDR1 LGHDT and CDR2 YNNKEL (reference sequence). With V trimmed by 1 base and J by 8 bases, 6 bases remained unmatched. CDR3 DNA sequence: TGTGCCAGCAGCCAAGGGACAGGGACGGGGGAAAAACTGTTTTTT. This sequence encodes CASSQGTGTGEKLFF.

Only a few counts were recorded for this clonotype. The chain combines TRBV6-2 or TRBV6-3 with TRBJ2-7, with TRBD1 as a possible D gene (5 bases). Germline CDR1 MNHEY, CDR2 SVGEGT. The CDR3 has 13 amino acids. V dropped 5 bases and J dropped 0 bases, with 8 bases sitting between them. CDR3 nucleotide sequence: TGTGCCAGCAGTGACAGCATCTCCTACGAGCAGTACTTC. This sequence encodes CASSDSISYEQYF.

This clonotype has ten or more counts. The V call is TRBV20-1, the J call TRBJ2-2; TRBD2 agrees at 9 bases. V was clipped by 3 bases and J by 1 base; unmatched bases: 0. The length of the CDR3 is 14 residues. The V gene's germline CDR1 is DFQATT and CDR2 SNEGSKA (reference sequence). Here the CDR3 DNA reads TGCAGTGCTAGGACTAGCGGGAACACCGGGGAGCTGTTTTTT. Encoded protein: CSARTSGNTGELFF.

This chain connects TRBV20-1 to TRBJ2-1, with TRBD2 matching 7 bases. CDR3 length: 13 amino acids. The germline V gene has CDR1 DFQATT and CDR2 SNEGSKA (reference sequence). The junction had 4 bases not matched to a gene; V was cut back by 0 bases and J by 8 bases. The CDR3 protein is CSAREGREYEQFF. CDR3 coding DNA: TGCAGTGCTAGAGAGGGGCGGGAGTATGAGCAGTTCTTC.

This clonotype was observed a handful of times. The CDR3 reads CSARGPMGSGELFF. CDR3 in DNA: TGCAGTGCTAGGGGTCCCATGGGGTCCGGGGAGCTGTTTTTT. V is TRBV20-1 and J is TRBJ2-2; D gene ambiguous. The germline CDR1 and CDR2 sequences are DFQATT and SNEGSKA (reference sequence). The CDR3 length is 14 residues. V was cut by 3 bases and J by 6 bases, with 14 bases left in between.

This clonotype was counted ten times or more. The CDR3 reads CASSQRAPQRGYTDTQYF. The CDR3 nucleotides are TGTGCCAGCAGCCAAAGGGCCCCCCAGCGGGGGTACACAGATACGCAGTATTTT. The chain has TRBV4-2 and TRBJ2-3; 8 bases map to TRBD2. Germline assignment: CDR1 LGHNA and CDR2 YNFKEQ. The CDR3 is 18 amino acids. J gave up 2 bases and V 2 bases, and 12 bases lay outside the gene matches.